The 14 T cell receptor beta chains below were found in one sample sequenced in a study of regulatory T cells in long-lasting Graves disease. Time point meaning: persistent/refractory GD, antithyroid drugs over 5 years with positive TRAb. PBMC-derived RNA was used for the TCR library. CDR3 regions were amplified by Arm-PCR using iRepertoire HTBI primers to build TCR beta libraries. TCRdb reprocessed the multiplex PCR reads with MiXCR, giving one entry per CDR3 protein. The sample has fewer than 400,000 distinct CDR3 sequences, around 20% seen once. Sequencing was performed on peripheral blood mononuclear cells (PBMCs), taken when the disease was refractory, from a patient treated with antithyroid drugs. These receptors were collected from a female donor with Graves disease.

This clonotype was seen ten or more times. This sequence joins TRBV7-2 and TRBJ1-2; 8 nucleotides align to TRBD1. CDR3 length: 18 amino acids. Germline loops: CDR1 SGHTA, CDR2 FQGNSA. V lost 4 bases, J lost 4 bases, and 17 bases stayed unmatched. CDR3 loop: CASSSTGAGGGFGYGYTF. Written as DNA, the CDR3 is TGTGCCAGCAGCTCTACCGGAGCAGGGGGCGGTTTCGGCTATGGCTACACCTTC.

This clonotype showed up just a few times. CDR3 sequence: CASSEVAYEQFF. CDR3 nucleotides: TGTGCCAGCAGTGAGGTAGCGTATGAGCAGTTCTTC. This chain joins TRBV6-2 or TRBV6-3 and TRBJ2-1; a possible D gene is TRBD2 (5 bases). There are 12 residues in the CDR3. Germline CDR1 MNHEY, CDR2 SVGEGT. Trimming removed 5 bases at V and 8 bases at J, with 10 bases between.

This clonotype was detected ten times or more. V gene TRBV13 combines with J gene TRBJ2-7; no clear D. This CDR3 has 12 residues. The germline V gene encodes CDR1 PRHDT and CDR2 FYEKMQ (reference sequence). Trimming stripped 1 base from V and 4 bases from J, with 5 bases between. For the CDR3, the DNA is TGTGCCAGCAGCTTAGAGTTGTACGAGCAGTACTTC. Translated: CASSLELYEQYF.

This clonotype has at least ten counts. The chain uses TRBV12-3 or TRBV12-4 and TRBJ1-5; D not resolved. Trimming shortened V by 6 bases and J by 5 bases, and 26 bases separated the two germline ends. The CDR3 sequence is 18 residues long. CDR3 DNA: TGTGCCAGCAGCCCAAACCCCAGCGAGAGGGATTTGGATCAGCCCCAGCATTTT. It translates to CASSPNPSERDLDQPQHF.

This clonotype was counted at least ten times. This chain connects TRBV7-2 to TRBJ2-5; D is unresolved. V lost 2 bases and J lost 2, with 9 bases in between. The CDR3 has 14 amino acids. CDR1 is SGHTA and CDR2 is FQGNSA in the germline V gene. The CDR3: CASSLFLLQETQYF. The DNA of the CDR3 is TGTGCCAGCAGCTTATTTTTGCTACAAGAGACCCAGTACTTC.

This clonotype was counted between two and nine times. V gene TRBV7-2 combines with J gene TRBJ1-1, with no clear D. The V end lost 2 bases, the J end lost 0 bases, and 10 bases lay between the germline ends. This CDR3 is 15 amino acids long. From germline, CDR1 is SGHTA and CDR2 FQGNSA. CDR3 nucleotide sequence: TGTGCCAGCAGCTTACAGGCCAGAATGAACACTGAAGCTTTCTTT. As protein: CASSLQARMNTEAFF.

Many counts were recorded for this clonotype. J is TRBJ1-5 and V is TRBV2; D perhaps matches TRBD1 (5 bases). Germline CDR1 SNHLY, CDR2 FYNNEI. V lost 4 bases to trimming and J lost 7 bases, with 14 bases between them. The CDR3 is 14 amino acids. The CDR3 sequence is CASSVGRDLQPQHF. The CDR3 nucleotides read TGTGCCAGCAGTGTCGGCAGGGACTTACAGCCCCAGCATTTT.

This clonotype was seen ten or more times. The rearrangement uses TRBV28 and TRBJ1-2; D perhaps matches TRBD1 (6 bases). V lost 6 bases to trimming and J lost 4 bases, with 21 bases between them. The CDR3 contains 16 residues. Germline V gene lookup returns CDR1 MDHEN and CDR2 SYDVKM. The chain's CDR3 is CASSPHGGTGLYGYTF. The CDR3 nucleotides are TGTGCCAGCAGCCCTCACGGGGGCACCGGTCTCTATGGCTACACCTTC.

The rearrangement links TRBV30 to TRBJ1-5; TRBD1 agrees at 8 bases. Germline CDR1 reads GTSNPN; CDR2 reads SVGIG (reference sequence). CDR3 length equals 15 residues. Losses at the gene ends were 3 bases for V and 6 bases for J; bases not matched to a gene: 10. The chain's CDR3 is CAWSRGQGAGQPQHF. CDR3 DNA: TGTGCCTGGAGCCGCGGCCAGGGGGCGGGTCAGCCCCAGCATTTT. The full variable domain, its missing parts supplied by reference TRBV30 and TRBJ1-5, is SQTIHQWPATLVQPVGSPLSLECTVEGTSNPNLYWYRQAAGRGLQLLFYSVGIGQISSEVPQNLSASRPQDRQFILSSKKLLLSDSGFYLCAWSRGQGAGQPQHFGDGTRLSIL.

The chain joins TRBV29-1 to TRBJ2-5; TRBD2 aligns across 13 bases. The CDR3 extends over 14 amino acids. Germline V lookup: CDR1 SQVTM, CDR2 ANQGSEA. J lost 2 bases, V lost 4 bases, and 1 base had no gene match. The CDR3 nucleotides read TGCAGCGTTGTGGGACTAGCGGGGCAAGAGACCCAGTACTTC. Its translation is CSVVGLAGQETQYF. Looking up the rest from reference TRBV29-1 and TRBJ2-5 gives the full variable domain: SAVISQKPSRDICQRGTSLTIQCQVDSQVTMMFWYRQQPGQSLTLIATANQGSEATYESGFVIDKFPISRPNLTFSTLTVSNMSPEDSSIYLCSVVGLAGQETQYFGPGTRLLVL.

In its sample, this clonotype was seen a few times. This rearrangement joins TRBV2 to TRBJ2-2, with 7 bases that match TRBD2. The CDR3 extends over 16 amino acids. The germline V gene has CDR1 SNHLY and CDR2 FYNNEI. Unmatched junction bases numbered 10, after V lost 2 bases and J lost 7 bases. CDR3: CASSERGGGAGGELFF. CDR3 coding DNA: TGTGCCAGCAGTGAAAGGGGCGGGGGTGCCGGCGGGGAGCTGTTTTTT.

This clonotype was counted ten times or more. This rearrangement joins TRBV18 to TRBJ1-4; TRBD1 might be the D (5 bases). V was pared by 0 bases and J by 8 bases, with 10 bases between. This CDR3 region has 14 residues. In germline, CDR1 is KGHSH, CDR2 LQKENI. The CDR3, as DNA: TGTGCCAGCTCACCACCCGGGGCGTGGGAAAAACTGTTTTTT. It translates to CASSPPGAWEKLFF.

This rearrangement joins TRBV7-9 to TRBJ2-2, with D tentatively TRBD2 (7 bases). This CDR3 has 15 amino acids. Trimming took 7 bases from V and 3 from J, leaving 15 bases between them. The germline gives CDR1 SEHNR, CDR2 FQNEAQ (reference sequence). In DNA form, the CDR3 reads TGTGCCAGCAAATATGGCGGGGGCGACACCGGGGAGCTGTTTTTT. Translating gives CASKYGGGDTGELFF.

This clonotype appeared many times. The gene calls are TRBV2 and TRBJ2-5, with D maybe TRBD1 (5 bases). Germline CDR1 is SNHLY and CDR2 is FYNNEI. Trimming pared 6 bases from V and 5 bases from J, leaving 13 bases between. The CDR3 sequence is 13 residues long. CDR3 sequence reads: CASRVRVYETQYF. In DNA form, the CDR3 reads TGTGCCAGCAGAGTCAGGGTTTATGAGACCCAGTACTTC.